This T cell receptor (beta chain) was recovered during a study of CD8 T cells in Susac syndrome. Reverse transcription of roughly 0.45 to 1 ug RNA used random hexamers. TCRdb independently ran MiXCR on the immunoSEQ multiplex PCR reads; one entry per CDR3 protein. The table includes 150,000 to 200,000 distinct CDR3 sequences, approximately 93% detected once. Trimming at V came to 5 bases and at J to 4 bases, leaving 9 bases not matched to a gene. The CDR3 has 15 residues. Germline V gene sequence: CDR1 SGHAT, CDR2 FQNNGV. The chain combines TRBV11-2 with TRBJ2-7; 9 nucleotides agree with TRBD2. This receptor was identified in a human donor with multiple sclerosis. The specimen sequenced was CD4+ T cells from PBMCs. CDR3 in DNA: TGTGCCAGCAGCCCCCGGACTAGCGAGACTTACGAGCAGTACTTC. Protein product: CASSPRTSETYEQYF.